The 30 T cell receptor beta chains in this list originate from one sample, sequenced in a study of T cell responses to AZD1222 COVID-19 vaccine. This table comes from immunoSEQ multiplex PCR, and its TCRdb copy is limited to in-frame clones, with some not included. The repertoire holds under 200,000 clones, 90% to 95% seen once, with roughly 3.8% in the top ten. The sample consisted of peripheral blood, taken on day 0 of AZD1222 vaccination. These receptors came from an adult in good health.

This chain uses TRBV18 with TRBJ2-4; 9 bases are a match to TRBD2. Germline V gene lookup returns CDR1 KGHSH and CDR2 LQKENI. V dropped 2 bases and J dropped 8; count of bases not matched to a gene: 7. The CDR3 runs to 15 residues. The CDR3 reads CASSPAGTSNDIQYF. In DNA, the CDR3 is TGTGCCAGCTCACCAGCCGGGACTAGCAACGACATTCAGTACTTC.

This clone has a single count. The rearrangement joins TRBV19 to TRBJ2-1; 11 nucleotides align to TRBD2. The V gene's germline CDR1 is LNHDA and CDR2 SQIVND (reference sequence). Unmatched junction bases numbered 9, after V lost 7 bases and J lost 10 bases. The CDR3 is 14 residues long. CDR3 region: CASISASGRKEQFF. The DNA for the CDR3 is TGTGCCAGTATATCGGCTAGCGGGAGGAAAGAGCAGTTCTTC.

This clone was seen only once. The J gene is TRBJ1-2, the V gene TRBV5-6, with TRBD1 matching over 10 bases. The CDR3 contains 15 residues. The V gene's germline CDR1 is SGHDT and CDR2 YYEEEE. The V gene end was trimmed by 4 bases and the J gene end by 7 bases; junction bases not matched to a gene: 10. CDR3 loop: CASSLRDRGAGGYTF. In DNA, the CDR3 is TGTGCCAGCAGCCTCCGGGACAGGGGCGCAGGTGGCTACACCTTC.

This clone was seen a handful of times. This chain links TRBV7-9 with TRBJ2-7, with 10 bases aligning to TRBD2. The V gene's germline CDR1 is SEHNR and CDR2 FQNEAQ (reference sequence). J gave up 3 bases and V 5 bases, and 7 bases lay outside the gene matches. CDR3 length: 15 amino acids. CDR3 residues: CASSRQLAGSYEQYF. CDR3 sequence (DNA): TGTGCCAGCAGCCGCCAACTAGCGGGGAGCTACGAGCAGTACTTC.

V is TRBV6-5 and J is TRBJ1-1; possible D gene TRBD1, 6 bases. The germline V gene encodes CDR1 MNHEY and CDR2 SVGAGI. This CDR3 region has 15 residues. Deletions cut 6 bases from V and 2 bases from J, with 16 bases between. CDR3 loop: CASSMGAGSNTEAFF. In nucleotides, the CDR3 is TGTGCCAGCAGCATGGGGGCAGGGAGCAACACTGAAGCTTTCTTT.

The genes are TRBV11-2 and TRBJ1-2; 10 nucleotides match TRBD1. The length of the CDR3 is 16 residues. V was pared by 1 base and J by 5 bases, with 7 bases of the junction left unmatched. Germline V gives CDR1 SGHAT, CDR2 FQNNGV. The CDR3 DNA sequence: TGTGCCAGCAGCTTAGGACAGGGGGCCAAAGGGTATGGCTACACCTTC. The encoded protein is CASSLGQGAKGYGYTF. Looking up the rest from reference TRBV11-2 and TRBJ1-2 gives the full variable domain: EAGVAQSPRYKIIEKRQSVAFWCNPISGHATLYWYQQILGQGPKLLIQFQNNGVVDDSQLPKDRFSAERLKGVDSTLKIQPAKLEDSAVYLCASSLGQGAKGYGYTFGSGTRLTVV.

The rearrangement links TRBV5-6 to TRBJ2-1, with 8 bases aligning to TRBD1. Germline-derived CDR1 and CDR2 are SGHDT and YYEEEE. This CDR3 has 15 residues. The V gene end was trimmed by 3 bases and the J gene end by 6 bases; junction bases not matched to a gene: 8. DNA for the CDR3: TGTGCCAGCAGCTCCGGACAGGGAAAGGGCAATGAGCAGTTCTTC. Translating gives CASSSGQGKGNEQFF.

The V and J genes are TRBV14 and TRBJ2-3; 7 bases are a match to TRBD2. V shed 2 bases and J 2 bases; nucleotides not matched to a gene: 10. Germline CDR1 SGHDN, CDR2 FVKESK. The CDR3 has 17 residues. The CDR3, as DNA: TGTGCCAGCAGCCAACTTAAATCTAGCGGACACACAGATACGCAGTATTTT. Translated: CASSQLKSSGHTDTQYF.

The genes are TRBV6-5 and TRBJ1-5, with a tentative D call TRBD1 (5 bases). Germline values: CDR1 MNHEY, CDR2 SVGAGI. V was trimmed by 6 bases and J by 1 base, leaving 13 bases between them. CDR3 length: 15 amino acids. The DNA of the CDR3 is TGTGCCAGCAGGAGCAGGGAGGGGAGCAATCAGCCCCAGCATTTT. This gives the protein CASRSREGSNQPQHF.

The chain carries TRBV2 and TRBJ1-2, with D perhaps TRBD1 (5 bases). The germline V gene encodes CDR1 SNHLY and CDR2 FYNNEI. The V end lost 5 bases, the J end lost 1 base, and 8 bases lay between the germline ends. The CDR3 consists of 13 residues. For the CDR3, the DNA is TGTGCCAGCAGTTCCGACAGTAACTATGGCTACACCTTC. It codes for CASSSDSNYGYTF.

The rearrangement joins TRBV7-9 to TRBJ2-1; D is unclear. The V and J ends lost 1 base and 7 bases respectively, with 8 bases between them. This CDR3 is built from 13 residues. CDR1 and CDR2 (germline): SEHNR, FQNEAQ (reference sequence). The CDR3 region is CASSLGAQNEQFF. The DNA for the CDR3 is TGTGCCAGCAGCTTAGGGGCGCAGAATGAGCAGTTCTTC.

In DNA, the CDR3 is TGTGCCAGCAGTGGGCCACTAGCGGGGGCCAATGAGCAGTTCTTC. Encoded protein: CASSGPLAGANEQFF. The rearrangement uses TRBV2 and TRBJ2-1; TRBD2 matches at 11 bases. Per the germline V gene, CDR1 is SNHLY and CDR2 is FYNNEI. With V trimmed by 4 bases and J by 6 bases, 5 bases remained unmatched. This CDR3 comprises 15 residues.

The rearrangement joins TRBV6-5 to TRBJ1-2, with a tentative D call TRBD1 (6 bases). Germline CDR1 is MNHEY and CDR2 is SVGAGI. Deletions cut 2 bases from V and 4 bases from J, with 11 bases between. This CDR3 has 14 amino acids. The CDR3 is CASSYGTRGYGYTF. Written as DNA, the CDR3 is TGTGCCAGCAGTTACGGGACCAGGGGCTATGGCTACACCTTC.

The chain employs TRBV6-2 or TRBV6-3 and TRBJ1-2; no reliable D call. CDR1 and CDR2 from the germline V gene are MNHEY and SVGEGT. V was clipped by 5 bases and J by 5 bases, with 12 bases between them. The CDR3 contains 13 residues. CDR3 DNA: TGTGCCAGCAGTCCCCCCTCCCCGTATGGCTACACCTTC. It codes for CASSPPSPYGYTF.

The rearrangement links TRBV19 to TRBJ1-2; D might be TRBD1 (6 bases). Germline CDR1 and CDR2: LNHDA and SQIVND (reference sequence). CDR3 length: 13 residues. The V end lost 4 bases, the J end lost 3 bases, and 9 bases lay between the germline ends. The CDR3 loop reads CASSRGADYGYTF. DNA of the CDR3: TGTGCCAGTAGTAGGGGGGCAGACTATGGCTACACCTTC.

V and J are TRBV30 and TRBJ2-3, with 8 bases fitting TRBD2. CDR3 length: 16 amino acids. Germline V gene sequence: CDR1 GTSNPN, CDR2 SVGIG (reference sequence). With 4 bases clipped from V and 8 bases from J, the junction kept 17 bases outside the gene matches. CDR3 sequence reads: CAWTPLAGTGPGTQYF. The CDR3 DNA follows: TGTGCCTGGACCCCTCTAGCGGGTACTGGTCCGGGTACGCAGTATTTT.

Written as DNA, the CDR3 is TGTGCCAGCTCACCCAAGACCGGGAGCTCCTACGAGCAGTACTTC. It is translated as CASSPKTGSSYEQYF. The chain links TRBV18 to TRBJ2-7, with D tentatively TRBD2 (6 bases). In germline, CDR1 is KGHSH, CDR2 LQKENI. This CDR3 is built from 15 residues. The V and J ends lost 3 bases and 0 bases respectively, with 12 bases between them.

The chain has TRBV19 and TRBJ2-2; 11 positions agree with TRBD1. Germline values: CDR1 LNHDA, CDR2 SQIVND (reference sequence). The CDR3 runs to 18 residues. Trimming removed 11 bases from V and 3 bases from J; junction bases left unmatched: 17. DNA for the CDR3: TGTGCCCTCCCCCCGGACAGGGGGCTAATATGGCACACCGGGGAGCTGTTTTTT. Translated, it gives CALPPDRGLIWHTGELFF.

V and J are TRBV27 and TRBJ1-1, with a possible D match to TRBD1 (5 bases). The germline V gene encodes CDR1 MNHEY and CDR2 SMNVEV (reference sequence). Trimming left V 3 bases short and J 1 base short, with 9 bases between. The CDR3 extends over 14 amino acids. The DNA for the CDR3 is TGTGCCAGCAGTTTTTACGACAGGAACACTGAAGCTTTCTTT. Amino acid sequence: CASSFYDRNTEAFF.

The V and J genes are TRBV6-5 and TRBJ1-4, with D possibly TRBD1 on 5 matching bases. The CDR3 has 15 amino acids. V dropped 2 bases and J dropped 8 bases, with 15 bases sitting between them. Germline loops: CDR1 MNHEY, CDR2 SVGAGI. Here the CDR3 reads CASSYGQGGLEKLFF. CDR3 DNA: TGTGCCAGCAGTTACGGTCAGGGAGGTCTCGAAAAACTGTTTTTT.

The V gene is TRBV4-1, the J gene TRBJ2-7; the match to TRBD1 covers 10 bases. The ends lost 4 bases at V and 7 bases at J; junction bases unmatched: 4. Germline CDR1 reads MGHRA; CDR2 reads YSYEKL. CDR3 length: 13 residues. CDR3 residues: CASSRTGGNEQYF. CDR3 sequence (DNA): TGCGCCAGCAGCCGGACAGGGGGAAATGAGCAGTACTTC.

This chain connects TRBV27 to TRBJ2-6; D is unclear. CDR3 length: 18 amino acids. Germline values: CDR1 MNHEY, CDR2 SMNVEV (reference sequence). Trimming stripped 5 bases from V and 0 bases from J, with 17 bases between. Here the CDR3 DNA reads TGTGCCAGCAGTCCTCCCGGGTTATTCTCCTCTGGGGCCAACGTCCTGACTTTC. This encodes CASSPPGLFSSGANVLTF. Based on the CDR3 plus reference TRBV27 and TRBJ2-6, the full variable domain is EAQVTQNPRYLITVTGKKLTVTCSQNMNHEYMSWYRQDPGLGLRQIYYSMNVEVTDKGDVPEGYKVSRKEKRNFPLILESPSPNQTSLYFCASSPPGLFSSGANVLTFGAGSRLTVL.

The chain links TRBV13 to TRBJ1-6; D remains ambiguous. The CDR3 is 12 amino acids. Germline assignment: CDR1 PRHDT and CDR2 FYEKMQ (reference sequence). V gave up 6 bases and J gave up 10 bases, with 10 bases separating them. This CDR3 is CASRVGESPLHF. DNA for the CDR3: TGTGCCAGCAGAGTGGGAGAGTCACCCCTCCACTTT.

The gene calls are TRBV5-1 and TRBJ2-2; a weak D match, TRBD1 (5 bases). Germline V gene sequence: CDR1 SGHRS, CDR2 YFSETQ. V was cut by 7 bases and J by 8 bases, with 12 bases left in between. The CDR3 covers 12 residues. CDR3 in amino acids: CASAQGSGELFF. Written as DNA, the CDR3 is TGCGCCAGCGCCCAGGGTTCGGGGGAGCTGTTTTTT.

This chain links TRBV6-5 with TRBJ2-3; 15 bases align to TRBD2. Germline V gene lookup returns CDR1 MNHEY and CDR2 SVGAGI. V lost 2 bases to trimming and J lost 7 bases; unmatched junction nucleotides: 4. This CDR3 comprises 16 residues. CDR3 bases: TGTGCCAGCAGTTACGGGGGACTAGCGGGGGGTAATACGCAGTATTTT. Amino acids: CASSYGGLAGGNTQYF.

The chain has TRBV3-1 (or the pseudogene TRBV3-2) and TRBJ1-5; D is perhaps TRBD1 (5 bases). With 0 bases removed from V and 4 bases from J, the gap between germline ends came to 10 bases. The germline CDR1 and CDR2 sequences are LGHDT and YNNKEL (reference sequence). The CDR3 is 15 amino acids. CDR3 residues: CASSQEQGDNQPQHF. The CDR3, as DNA: TGTGCCAGCAGCCAAGAGCAAGGGGATAATCAGCCCCAGCATTTT.

The V call is TRBV5-1, the J call TRBJ1-1, with 8 bases that match TRBD1. The J segment lost 5 bases and the V segment lost 2 bases, leaving 5 bases of the junction unmatched. Per the germline V gene, CDR1 is SGHRS and CDR2 is YFSETQ. This CDR3 region has 14 residues. CDR3 DNA sequence: TGCGCCAGCAGCTTAACAGGGGGGACGACTGAAGCTTTCTTT. Its protein is CASSLTGGTTEAFF.

This chain uses TRBV10-2 with TRBJ1-1, with a possible D match to TRBD1 (6 bases). The CDR3 runs to 14 residues. The germline gives CDR1 WSHSY, CDR2 SAAADI. V was trimmed by 0 bases and J by 7 bases, leaving 12 bases between them. The CDR3 coding sequence is TGCGCCAGCAGTGAGTCCTTGGACAGCTATGAAGCTTTCTTT. Amino acid sequence: CASSESLDSYEAFF.

The chain carries TRBV6-5 and TRBJ1-6; D uncertain. Germline CDR1 is MNHEY and CDR2 is SVGAGI. The CDR3 length is 15 residues. Trimming stripped 0 bases from V and 6 bases from J, with 9 bases between. CDR3 sequence reads: CASSYSPRSNSPLHF. CDR3 coding DNA: TGTGCCAGCAGTTACTCACCCAGGAGTAATTCACCCCTCCACTTT.

This clone is a singleton in its sample. The chain's CDR3 is CASSLGATGSYEQYF. CDR3 in DNA: TGCGCCAGCAGCTTGGGGGCTACCGGCTCCTACGAGCAGTACTTC. The V call is TRBV5-1, the J call TRBJ2-7; D is undetermined. Germline CDR1 reads SGHRS; CDR2 reads YFSETQ. Trimming shortened V by 0 bases and J by 0 bases, and 10 bases separated the two germline ends. The CDR3 loop spans 15 amino acids.